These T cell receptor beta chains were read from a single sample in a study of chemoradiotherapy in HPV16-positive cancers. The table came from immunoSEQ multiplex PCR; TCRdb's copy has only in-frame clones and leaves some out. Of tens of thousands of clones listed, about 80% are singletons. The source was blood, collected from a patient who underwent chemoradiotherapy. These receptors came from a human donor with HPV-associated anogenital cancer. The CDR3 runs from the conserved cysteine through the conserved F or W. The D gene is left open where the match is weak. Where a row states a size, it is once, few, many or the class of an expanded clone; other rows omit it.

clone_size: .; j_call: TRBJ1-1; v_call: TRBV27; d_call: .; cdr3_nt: TGTGCCAGCAGGCTACAAGGATTGAACACTGAAGCTTTCTTT; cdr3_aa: CASRLQGLNTEAFF
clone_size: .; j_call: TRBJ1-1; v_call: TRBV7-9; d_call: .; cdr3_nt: TGTGCCAGCAGCTTAGGCCAGGGAGGGTCTGAAGCTTTCTTT; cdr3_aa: CASSLGQGGSEAFF
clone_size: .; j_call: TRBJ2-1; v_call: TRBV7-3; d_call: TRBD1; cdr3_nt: TGTGCCAGCAGCCGTGACAGGGGTGGCTACAATGAGCAGTTCTTC; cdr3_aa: CASSRDRGGYNEQFF
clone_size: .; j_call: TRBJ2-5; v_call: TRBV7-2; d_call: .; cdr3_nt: TGTGCCAGCAGCCGACGGGTTCAAGAGACCCAGTACTTC; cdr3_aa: CASSRRVQETQYF
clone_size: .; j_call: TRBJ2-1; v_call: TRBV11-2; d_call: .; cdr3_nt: TGTGCCAGCAGCCCCGTAGGTAATGAGCAGTTCTTC; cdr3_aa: CASSPVGNEQFF
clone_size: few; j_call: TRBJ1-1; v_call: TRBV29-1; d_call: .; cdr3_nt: TGCAGCGTTGAGGCAGGACTTACTGAAGCTTTCTTT; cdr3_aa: CSVEAGLTEAFF
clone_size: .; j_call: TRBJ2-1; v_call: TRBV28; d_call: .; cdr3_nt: TGTGCCAGCAGCCTCCAGACAGTCGGGATTGGGAATGAGCAGTTCTTC; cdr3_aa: CASSLQTVGIGNEQFF
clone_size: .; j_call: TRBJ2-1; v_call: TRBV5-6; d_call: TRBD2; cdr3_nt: TGTGCCAGCAGCCCGCGGGGGGGGGCAGGGTTCAATGAGCAGTTCTTC; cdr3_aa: CASSPRGGAGFNEQFF
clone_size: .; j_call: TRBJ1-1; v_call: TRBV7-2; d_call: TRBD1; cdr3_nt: TGTGCCAGCAGCACCGGGACAGCACTCAACACTGAAGCTTTCTTT; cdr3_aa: CASSTGTALNTEAFF
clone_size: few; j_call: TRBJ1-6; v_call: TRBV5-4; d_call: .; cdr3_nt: TGTGCCAGCGGAAAATTAGGGAGCTCCTATAATTCACCCCTCCACTTT; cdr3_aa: CASGKLGSSYNSPLHF
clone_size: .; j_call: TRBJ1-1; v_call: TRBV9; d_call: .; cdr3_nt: TGTGCCAGCAGCGCTCGACAGCGGAACACTGAAGCTTTCTTT; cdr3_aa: CASSARQRNTEAFF
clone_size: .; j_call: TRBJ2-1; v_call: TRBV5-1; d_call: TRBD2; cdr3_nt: TGCGCCAGCAGCTCTGGCAGGACTAGCGGGGCCCTCTACAATGAGCAGTTCTTC; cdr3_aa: CASSSGRTSGALYNEQFF
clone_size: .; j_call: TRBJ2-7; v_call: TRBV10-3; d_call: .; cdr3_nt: TGTGCCATCAGTGAGTCCCAAACCGGGACCTTTAGCTCCTACGAGCAGTACTTC; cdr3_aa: CAISESQTGTFSSYEQYF
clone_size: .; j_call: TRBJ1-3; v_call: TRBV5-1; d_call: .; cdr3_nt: TGCGCCAGCAGCCCAGGGACAAACTCTGGAAACACCATATATTTT; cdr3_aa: CASSPGTNSGNTIYF
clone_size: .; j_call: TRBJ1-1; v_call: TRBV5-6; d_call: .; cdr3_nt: TGTGCCAGCAGCTTGCAGCAGGAGATTAACACTGAAGCTTTCTTT; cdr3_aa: CASSLQQEINTEAFF
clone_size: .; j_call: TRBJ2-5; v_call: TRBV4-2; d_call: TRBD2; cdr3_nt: TGTGCCAGCAGCGCCACTAGCGGGGGGACCCAAGAGACCCAGTACTTC; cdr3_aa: CASSATSGGTQETQYF
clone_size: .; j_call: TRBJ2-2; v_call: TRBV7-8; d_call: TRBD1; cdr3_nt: TGTGCCAGCAGCCCTCGACAGGGTGGGTGGACCGGGGAGCTGTTTTTT; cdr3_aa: CASSPRQGGWTGELFF
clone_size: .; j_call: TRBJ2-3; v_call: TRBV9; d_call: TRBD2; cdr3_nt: TGTGCCAGCAGCGTAGGTGGGACTAACACAGATACGCAGTATTTT; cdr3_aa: CASSVGGTNTDTQYF
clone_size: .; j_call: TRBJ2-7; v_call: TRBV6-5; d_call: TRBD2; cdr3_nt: TGTGCCAGCAGACCCGTAGCGGGGGCATTCTACGAGCAGTACTTC; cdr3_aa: CASRPVAGAFYEQYF
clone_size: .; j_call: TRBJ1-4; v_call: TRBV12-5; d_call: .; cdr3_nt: TGTGCTAGTGGTTTGGTAAGGACCACTAATGAAAAACTGTTTTTT; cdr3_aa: CASGLVRTTNEKLFF
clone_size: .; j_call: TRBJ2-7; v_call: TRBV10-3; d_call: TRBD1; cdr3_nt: TGTGCCACCAACGCCGGGACAGGGTCCTACGAGCAGTACTTC; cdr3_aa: CATNAGTGSYEQYF
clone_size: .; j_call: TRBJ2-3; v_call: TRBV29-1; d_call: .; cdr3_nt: TGCAGCGTTGAAGTAAGGTCGGTCTCAGGGAGGACTAGCACAGATACGCAGTATTTT; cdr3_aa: CSVEVRSVSGRTSTDTQYF
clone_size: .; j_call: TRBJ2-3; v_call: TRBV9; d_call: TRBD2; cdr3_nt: TGTGCCAGCAGCGGAGGACTAGCGGGGGGAGATACGCAGTATTTT; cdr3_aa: CASSGGLAGGDTQYF
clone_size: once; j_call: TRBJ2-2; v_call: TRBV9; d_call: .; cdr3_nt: TGTGCCAGCAGCCCCCTTCGGTCCCACACCGGGGAGCTGTTTTTT; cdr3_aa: CASSPLRSHTGELFF
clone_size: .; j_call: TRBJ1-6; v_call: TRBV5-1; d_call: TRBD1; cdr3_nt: TGCGCCAGCAGCCAAAGGACAGGGGTGAGTTCACCCCTCCACTTT; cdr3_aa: CASSQRTGVSSPLHF
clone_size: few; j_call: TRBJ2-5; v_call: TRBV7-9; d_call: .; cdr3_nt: TGTGCCAGCAGCTTAGTGGTGGGGGGCAACCAAGAGACCCAGTACTTC; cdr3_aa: CASSLVVGGNQETQYF
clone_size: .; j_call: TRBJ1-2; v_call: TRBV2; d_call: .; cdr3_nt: TGTGCCAGCAGCTCCCCGTGGAGGGAGCGTGGCTACACCTTC; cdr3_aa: CASSSPWRERGYTF
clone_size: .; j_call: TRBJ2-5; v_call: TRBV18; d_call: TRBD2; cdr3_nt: TGTGCCAGCTCGCGGGGGGGCCGAGAGACCCAGTACTTC; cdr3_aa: CASSRGGRETQYF
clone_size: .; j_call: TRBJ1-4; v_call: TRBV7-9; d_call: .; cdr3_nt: TGTGCCAGCAGTAATGGGCAGGGTCGTGACGAAAAACTGTTTTTT; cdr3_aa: CASSNGQGRDEKLFF
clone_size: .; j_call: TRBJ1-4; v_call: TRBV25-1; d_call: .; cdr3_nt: TGTGCCAGCTGGGGGGAAAAACTGTTTTTT; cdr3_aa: CASWGEKLFF
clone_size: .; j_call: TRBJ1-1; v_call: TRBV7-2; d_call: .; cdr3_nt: TGTGCCAGCAGCTTAGCGCGAAGCAGAGAAGCTTTCTTT; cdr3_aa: CASSLARSREAFF
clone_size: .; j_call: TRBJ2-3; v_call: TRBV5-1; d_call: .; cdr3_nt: TGCGCCAGCACCCTGTGGGGGGTATCCACAGATACGCAGTATTTT; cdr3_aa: CASTLWGVSTDTQYF
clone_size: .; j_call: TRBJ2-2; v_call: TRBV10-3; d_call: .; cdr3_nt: TGTGCCATCAGTGTAGAGGGTCGGAGCACCGGGGAGCTGTTTTTT; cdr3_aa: CAISVEGRSTGELFF
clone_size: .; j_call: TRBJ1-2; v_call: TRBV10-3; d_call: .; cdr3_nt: TGTGCCATAGGGGAAGAGGGGAGGAATGGCTACACCTTC; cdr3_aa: CAIGEEGRNGYTF
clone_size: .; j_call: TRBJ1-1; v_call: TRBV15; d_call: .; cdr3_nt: TGTGCCACCAGCAGAGATCTGGGAGAAGCTTTCTTT; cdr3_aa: CATSRDLGEAFF
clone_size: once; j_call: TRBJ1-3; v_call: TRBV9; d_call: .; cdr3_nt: TGTGCCAGCAGCGTAGAGGTTCGGGGCGGCACCATATATTTT; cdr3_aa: CASSVEVRGGTIYF
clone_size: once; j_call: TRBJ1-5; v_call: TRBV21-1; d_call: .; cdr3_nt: TGTGCCAGCAGCAAGTTGACAGGGGGCGGACAGCCCCAGCATTTT; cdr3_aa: CASSKLTGGGQPQHF
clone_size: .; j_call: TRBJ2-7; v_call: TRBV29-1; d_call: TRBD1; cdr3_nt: TGCAGCGACGGGACAGGGGAGACCTACGAGCAGTACTTC; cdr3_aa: CSDGTGETYEQYF
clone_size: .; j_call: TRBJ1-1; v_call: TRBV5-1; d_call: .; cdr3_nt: TGCGCCAGCAGCTTATATCCCGTGAACACTGAAGCTTTCTTT; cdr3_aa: CASSLYPVNTEAFF
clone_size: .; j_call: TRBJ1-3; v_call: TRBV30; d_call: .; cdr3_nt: TGTGCCTTAGGACATACGGGGAACACCATATATTTT; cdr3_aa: CALGHTGNTIYF
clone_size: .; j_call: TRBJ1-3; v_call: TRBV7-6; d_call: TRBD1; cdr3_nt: TGTGCCAGCAGCTTAGGCCCCCAGGGGGCAACTGGAAACACCATATATTTT; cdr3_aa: CASSLGPQGATGNTIYF
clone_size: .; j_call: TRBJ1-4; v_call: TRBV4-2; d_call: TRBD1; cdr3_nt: TGTGCCAGCAGCCGAGAGATCACAGGGGGCGAATTGACGCGACTGTTTTTT; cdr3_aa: CASSREITGGELTRLFF
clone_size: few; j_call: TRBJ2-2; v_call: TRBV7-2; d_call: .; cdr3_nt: TGTGCCAGCAGCTTAGGGGGCCCTACGAACACCGGGGAGCTGTTTTTT; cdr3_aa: CASSLGGPTNTGELFF
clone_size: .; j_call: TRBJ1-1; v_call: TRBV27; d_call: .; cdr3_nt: TGTGCCAGCAGCTCCGGACAGAAGAAAGCTGAAGCTTTCTTT; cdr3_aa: CASSSGQKKAEAFF